The TCR beta chain described here comes from a study of T cell clones after liver transplantation. The CDR3 is 13 amino acids. The germline CDR1 and CDR2 sequences are LNHDA and SQIVND (reference sequence). Trimming cost V 9 bases and J 7 bases, with 18 bases left between them. Using immunoSEQ multiplex PCR, the repertoire was profiled, and TCRdb retains in-frame clones only, with some absent. The sample contains roughly 100,000 clones, approximately 85% of which appear only once. The receptor's source is a human donor who received a liver transplant. The chain joins TRBV19 to TRBJ1-2; perhaps TRBD1 as D (5 bases). The material sequenced was CD4+ T cells from blood, taken before liver transplant. The CDR3 sequence is CASQPGLTAGYTF. The CDR3 region has the DNA TGTGCCAGCCAACCGGGACTCACGGCTGGCTACACCTTC.